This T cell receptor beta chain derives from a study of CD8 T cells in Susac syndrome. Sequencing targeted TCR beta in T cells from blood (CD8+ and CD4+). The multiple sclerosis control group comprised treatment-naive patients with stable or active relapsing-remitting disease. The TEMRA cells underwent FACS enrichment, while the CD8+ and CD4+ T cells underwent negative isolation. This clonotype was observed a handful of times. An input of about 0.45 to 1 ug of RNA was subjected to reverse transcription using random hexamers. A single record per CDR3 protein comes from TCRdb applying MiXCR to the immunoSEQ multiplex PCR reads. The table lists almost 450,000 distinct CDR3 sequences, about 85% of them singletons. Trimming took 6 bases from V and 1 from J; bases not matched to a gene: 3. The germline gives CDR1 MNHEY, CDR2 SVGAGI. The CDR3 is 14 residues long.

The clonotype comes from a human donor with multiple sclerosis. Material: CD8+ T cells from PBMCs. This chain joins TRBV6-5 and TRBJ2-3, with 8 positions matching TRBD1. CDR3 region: CASRYRGGTDTQYF. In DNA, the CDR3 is TGTGCCAGCAGATACAGGGGGGGCACAGATACGCAGTATTTT.